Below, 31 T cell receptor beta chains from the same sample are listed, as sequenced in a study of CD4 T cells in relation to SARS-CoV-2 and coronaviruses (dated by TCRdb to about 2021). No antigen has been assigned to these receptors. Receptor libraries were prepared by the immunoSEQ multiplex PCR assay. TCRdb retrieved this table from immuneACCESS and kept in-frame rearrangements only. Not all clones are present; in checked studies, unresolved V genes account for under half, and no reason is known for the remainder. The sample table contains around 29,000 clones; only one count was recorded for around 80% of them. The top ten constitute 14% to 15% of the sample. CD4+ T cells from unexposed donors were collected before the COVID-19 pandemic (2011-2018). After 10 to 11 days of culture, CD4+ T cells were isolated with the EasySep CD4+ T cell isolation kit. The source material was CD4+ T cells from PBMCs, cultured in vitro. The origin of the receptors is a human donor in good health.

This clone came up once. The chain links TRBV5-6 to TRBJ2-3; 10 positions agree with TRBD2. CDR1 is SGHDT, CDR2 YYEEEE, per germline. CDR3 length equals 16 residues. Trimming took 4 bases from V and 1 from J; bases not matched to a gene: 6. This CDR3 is CASSPELAGRTDTQYF. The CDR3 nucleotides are TGTGCCAGCAGCCCGGAACTAGCGGGGCGCACAGATACGCAGTATTTT.

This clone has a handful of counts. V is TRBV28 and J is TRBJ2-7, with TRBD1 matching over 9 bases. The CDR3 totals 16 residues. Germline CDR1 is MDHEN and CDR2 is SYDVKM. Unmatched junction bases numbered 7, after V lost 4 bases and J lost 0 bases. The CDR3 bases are TGTGCCAGCAGTTCCCTGGGACAGGGCTACTCCTACGAGCAGTACTTC. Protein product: CASSSLGQGYSYEQYF.

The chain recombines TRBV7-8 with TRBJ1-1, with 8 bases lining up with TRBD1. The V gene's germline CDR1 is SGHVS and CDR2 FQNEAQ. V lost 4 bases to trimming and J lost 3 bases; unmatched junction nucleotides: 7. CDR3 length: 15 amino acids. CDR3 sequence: CASSSLTGDYTEAFF. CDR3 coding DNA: TGTGCCAGCAGCTCGTTGACAGGGGACTACACTGAAGCTTTCTTT.

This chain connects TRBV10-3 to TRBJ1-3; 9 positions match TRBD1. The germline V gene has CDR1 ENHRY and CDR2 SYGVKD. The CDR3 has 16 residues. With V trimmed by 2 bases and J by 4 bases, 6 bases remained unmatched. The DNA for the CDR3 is TGTGCCATCAGTGAGCAACAGGGGGCGCCGGGAAACACCATATATTTT. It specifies CAISEQQGAPGNTIYF.

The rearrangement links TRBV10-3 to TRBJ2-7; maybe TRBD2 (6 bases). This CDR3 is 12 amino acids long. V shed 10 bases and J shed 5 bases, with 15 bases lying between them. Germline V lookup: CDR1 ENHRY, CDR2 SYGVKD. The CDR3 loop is CATGPWRDEQYF. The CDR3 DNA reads TGTGCCACCGGACCCTGGAGGGACGAGCAGTACTTC.

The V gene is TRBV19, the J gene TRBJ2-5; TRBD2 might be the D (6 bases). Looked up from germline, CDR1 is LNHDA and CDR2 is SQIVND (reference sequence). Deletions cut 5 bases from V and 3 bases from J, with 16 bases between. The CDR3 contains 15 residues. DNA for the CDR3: TGTGCCAGTAGTGCGGGACGACCGGGAAAAGAGACCCAGTACTTC. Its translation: CASSAGRPGKETQYF.

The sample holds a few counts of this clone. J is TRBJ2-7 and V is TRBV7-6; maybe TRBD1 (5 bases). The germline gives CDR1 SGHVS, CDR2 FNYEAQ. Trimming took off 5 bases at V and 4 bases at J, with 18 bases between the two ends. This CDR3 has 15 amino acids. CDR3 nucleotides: TGTGCCAGCAGCCCAGGGTATTCCTCTTCATACGAGCAGTACTTC. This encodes CASSPGYSSSYEQYF.

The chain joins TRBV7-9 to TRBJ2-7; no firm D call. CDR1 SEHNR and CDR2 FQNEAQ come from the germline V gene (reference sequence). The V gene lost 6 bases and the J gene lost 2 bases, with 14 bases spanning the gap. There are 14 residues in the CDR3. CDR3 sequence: CASSRGRLAYEQYF. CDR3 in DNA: TGTGCCAGCAGTCGAGGACGGCTGGCCTACGAGCAGTACTTC.

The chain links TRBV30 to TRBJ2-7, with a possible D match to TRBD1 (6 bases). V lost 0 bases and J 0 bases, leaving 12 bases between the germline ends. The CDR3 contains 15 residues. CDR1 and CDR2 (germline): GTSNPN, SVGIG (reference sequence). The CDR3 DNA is TGTGCCTGGAGTGTACGGGACACCCGCTCCTACGAGCAGTACTTC. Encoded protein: CAWSVRDTRSYEQYF.

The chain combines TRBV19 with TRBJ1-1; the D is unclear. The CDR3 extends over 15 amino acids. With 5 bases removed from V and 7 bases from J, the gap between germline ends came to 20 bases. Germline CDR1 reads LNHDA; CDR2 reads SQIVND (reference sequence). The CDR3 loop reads CASSHPTRRWIEAFF. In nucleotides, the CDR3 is TGTGCCAGTAGTCATCCGACCAGGAGGTGGATTGAAGCTTTCTTT.

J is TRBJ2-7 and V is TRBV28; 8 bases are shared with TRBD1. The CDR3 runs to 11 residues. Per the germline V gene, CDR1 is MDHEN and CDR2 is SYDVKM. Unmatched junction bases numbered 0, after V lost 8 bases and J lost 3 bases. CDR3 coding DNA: TGTGCCAGCGGGACAGGCTACGAGCAGTACTTC. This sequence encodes CASGTGYEQYF.

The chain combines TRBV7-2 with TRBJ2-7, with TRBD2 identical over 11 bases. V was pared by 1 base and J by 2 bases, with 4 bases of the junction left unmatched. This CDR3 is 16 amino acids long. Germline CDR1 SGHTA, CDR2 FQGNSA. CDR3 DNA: TGTGCCAGCAGCTTAGTTTTTAGCGGGGGGGCCTACGAGCAGTACTTC. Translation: CASSLVFSGGAYEQYF.

CDR3 in amino acids: CAISLTGGSNSPLHF. The CDR3 bases are TGTGCCATCAGCCTCACAGGGGGGAGTAATTCACCCCTCCACTTT. V and J are TRBV10-3 and TRBJ1-6, with 8 bases matching TRBD1. From germline, CDR1 is ENHRY and CDR2 SYGVKD. There are 15 residues in the CDR3. Trimming took 6 bases from V and 6 from J; bases not matched to a gene: 7.

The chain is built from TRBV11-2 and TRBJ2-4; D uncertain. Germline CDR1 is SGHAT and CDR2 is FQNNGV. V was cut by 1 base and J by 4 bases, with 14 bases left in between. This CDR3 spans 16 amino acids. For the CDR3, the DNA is TGTGCCAGCAGCTTAGGAGTACGGTCCCTAAAAAACATTCAGTACTTC. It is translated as CASSLGVRSLKNIQYF.

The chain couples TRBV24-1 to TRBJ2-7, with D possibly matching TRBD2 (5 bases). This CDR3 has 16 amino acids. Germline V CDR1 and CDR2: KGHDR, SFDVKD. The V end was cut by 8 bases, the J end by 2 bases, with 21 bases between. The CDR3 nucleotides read TGTGCCACCACCCTCCCGACTAATCCCGCTGCCTACGAGCAGTACTTC. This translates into CATTLPTNPAAYEQYF.

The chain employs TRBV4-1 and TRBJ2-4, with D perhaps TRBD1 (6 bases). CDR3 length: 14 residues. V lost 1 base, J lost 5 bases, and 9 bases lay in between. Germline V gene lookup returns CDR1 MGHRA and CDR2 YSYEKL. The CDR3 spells CASSQVPGENIQYF. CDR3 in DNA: TGCGCCAGCAGCCAAGTGCCAGGGGAAAACATTCAGTACTTC.

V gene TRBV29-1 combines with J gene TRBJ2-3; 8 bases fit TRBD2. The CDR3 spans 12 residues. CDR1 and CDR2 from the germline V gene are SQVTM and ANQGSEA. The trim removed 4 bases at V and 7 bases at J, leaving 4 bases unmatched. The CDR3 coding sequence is TGCAGCGTTGTAGCGGGGTCGAATACGCAGTATTTT. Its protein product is CSVVAGSNTQYF.

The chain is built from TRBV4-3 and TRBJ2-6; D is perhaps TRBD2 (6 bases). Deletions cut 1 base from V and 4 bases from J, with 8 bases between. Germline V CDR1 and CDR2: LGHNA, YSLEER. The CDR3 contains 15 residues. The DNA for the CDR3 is TGCGCCAGCAGCCAAGGCGGGGCCGGGGCCAACGTCCTGACTTTC. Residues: CASSQGGAGANVLTF.

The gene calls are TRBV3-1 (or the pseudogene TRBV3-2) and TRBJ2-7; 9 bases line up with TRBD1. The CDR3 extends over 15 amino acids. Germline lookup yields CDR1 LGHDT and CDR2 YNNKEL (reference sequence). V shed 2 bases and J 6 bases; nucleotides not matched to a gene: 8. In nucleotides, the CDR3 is TGTGCCAGCAGCCAATCCGGGGACAGGGCTCGCGAGCAGTACTTC. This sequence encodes CASSQSGDRAREQYF.

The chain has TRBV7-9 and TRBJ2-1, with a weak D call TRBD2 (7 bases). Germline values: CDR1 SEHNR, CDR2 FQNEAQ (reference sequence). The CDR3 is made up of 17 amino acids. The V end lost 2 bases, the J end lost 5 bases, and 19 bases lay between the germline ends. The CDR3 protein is CASSLFGGAAANNEQFF. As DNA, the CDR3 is TGTGCCAGCAGCTTATTTGGGGGGGCGGCGGCCAACAATGAGCAGTTCTTC.

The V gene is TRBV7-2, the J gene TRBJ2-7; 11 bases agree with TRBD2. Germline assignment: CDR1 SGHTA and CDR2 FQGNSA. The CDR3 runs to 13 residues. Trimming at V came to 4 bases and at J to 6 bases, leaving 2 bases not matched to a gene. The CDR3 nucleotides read TGTGCCAGCAGCTCTAGCGGGGGGTTCGAGCAGTACTTC. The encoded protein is CASSSSGGFEQYF.

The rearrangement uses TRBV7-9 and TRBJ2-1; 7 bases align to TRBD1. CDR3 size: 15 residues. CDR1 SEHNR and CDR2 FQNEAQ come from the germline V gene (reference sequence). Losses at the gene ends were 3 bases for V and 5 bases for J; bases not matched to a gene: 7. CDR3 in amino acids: CASSLLSTGDNEQFF. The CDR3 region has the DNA TGTGCCAGCAGCTTGCTTAGTACAGGGGACAATGAGCAGTTCTTC.

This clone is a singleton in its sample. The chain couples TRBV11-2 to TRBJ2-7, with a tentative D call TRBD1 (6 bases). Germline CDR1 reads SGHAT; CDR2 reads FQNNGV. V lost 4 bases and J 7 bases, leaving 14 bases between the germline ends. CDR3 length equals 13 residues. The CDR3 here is CASSSDRRGEQYF. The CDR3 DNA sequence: TGTGCCAGCAGCTCGGACAGAAGGGGTGAGCAGTACTTC.

CDR3 bases: TGCGCCAGCAGCCAAGGGGGTAGCGGGGCAAGCTCCTACAATGAGCAGTTCTTC. It specifies CASSQGGSGASSYNEQFF. The chain has TRBV4-3 and TRBJ2-1, with 8 bases matching TRBD2. The CDR3 covers 18 residues. From germline, CDR1 is LGHNA and CDR2 YSLEER. The V gene end was trimmed by 1 base and the J gene end by 0 bases; junction bases not matched to a gene: 8.

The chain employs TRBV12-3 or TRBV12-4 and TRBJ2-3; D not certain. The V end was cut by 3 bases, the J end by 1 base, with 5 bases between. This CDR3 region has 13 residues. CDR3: CASSFGGTDTQYF. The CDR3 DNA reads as TGTGCCAGCAGTTTCGGAGGCACAGATACGCAGTATTTT.

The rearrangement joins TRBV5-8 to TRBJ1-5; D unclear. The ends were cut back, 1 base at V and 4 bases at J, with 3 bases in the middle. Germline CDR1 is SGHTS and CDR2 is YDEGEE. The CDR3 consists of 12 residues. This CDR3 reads CASSLINQPQHF. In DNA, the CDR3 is TGTGCCAGCAGCTTGATTAATCAGCCCCAGCATTTT.

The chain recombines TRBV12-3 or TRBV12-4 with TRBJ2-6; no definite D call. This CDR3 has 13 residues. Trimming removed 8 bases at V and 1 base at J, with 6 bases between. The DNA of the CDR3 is TGTGCCAGCGGGGTGTCTGGGGCCAACGTCCTGACTTTC. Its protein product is CASGVSGANVLTF.

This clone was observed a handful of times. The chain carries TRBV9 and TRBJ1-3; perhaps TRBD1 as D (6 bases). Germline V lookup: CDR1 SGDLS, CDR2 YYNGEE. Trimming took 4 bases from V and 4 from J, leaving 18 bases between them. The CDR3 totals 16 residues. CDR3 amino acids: CASSPVATGRGNTIYF. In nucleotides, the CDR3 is TGTGCCAGCAGCCCCGTGGCAACAGGGAGAGGAAACACCATATATTTT.

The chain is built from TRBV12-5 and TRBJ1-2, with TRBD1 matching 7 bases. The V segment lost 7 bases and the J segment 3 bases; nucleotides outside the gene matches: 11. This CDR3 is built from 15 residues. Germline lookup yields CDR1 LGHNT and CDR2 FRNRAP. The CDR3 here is CASAPTGQDDYGYTF. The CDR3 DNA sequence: TGTGCTAGTGCCCCCACCGGACAGGATGACTATGGCTACACCTTC.

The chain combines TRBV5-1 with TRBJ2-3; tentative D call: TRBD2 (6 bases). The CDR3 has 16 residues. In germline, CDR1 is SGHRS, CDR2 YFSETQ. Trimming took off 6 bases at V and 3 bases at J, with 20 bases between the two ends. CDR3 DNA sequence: TGCGCCAGCACCTTCCGACTAGGGGAGATAACAGATACGCAGTATTTT. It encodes CASTFRLGEITDTQYF.

This chain's CDR3 is CASSWGAGVPTEAFF. CDR3 nucleotides: TGTGCCAGCAGCTGGGGGGCGGGGGTGCCCACTGAAGCTTTCTTT. The chain couples TRBV7-3 to TRBJ1-1; weak D call: TRBD1 (6 bases). The CDR3 is 15 amino acids. Germline V gives CDR1 SGHTA, CDR2 FQGTGA. V lost 4 bases, J lost 4 bases, and 16 bases lay in between.